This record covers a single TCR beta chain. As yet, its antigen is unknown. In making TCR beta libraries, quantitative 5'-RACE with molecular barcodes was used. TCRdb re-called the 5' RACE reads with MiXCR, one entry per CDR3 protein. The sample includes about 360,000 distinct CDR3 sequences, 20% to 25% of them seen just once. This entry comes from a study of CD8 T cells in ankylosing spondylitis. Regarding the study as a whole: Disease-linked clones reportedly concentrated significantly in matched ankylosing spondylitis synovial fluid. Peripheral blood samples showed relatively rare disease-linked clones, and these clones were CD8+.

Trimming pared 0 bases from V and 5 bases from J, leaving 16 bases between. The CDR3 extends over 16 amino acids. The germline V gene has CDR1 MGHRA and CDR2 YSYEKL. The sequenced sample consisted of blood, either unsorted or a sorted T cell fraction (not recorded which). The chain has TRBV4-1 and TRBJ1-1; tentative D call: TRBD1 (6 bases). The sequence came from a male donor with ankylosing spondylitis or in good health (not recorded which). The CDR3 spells CASSQESARRGTEAFF. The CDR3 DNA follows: TGCGCCAGCAGCCAAGAAAGTGCCAGAAGGGGGACTGAAGCTTTCTTT.